The TCR beta chain described here comes from a study of blood T cell repertoires in COVID-19. Study-wide context: Samples representing acute and convalescent COVID-19 were sourced from the United States, Italy and Spain. The cDNA or gDNA used as material had been derived from T cells, B-cell-depleted T cells, or PBMCs.

Germline CDR1 reads LNHDA; CDR2 reads SQIVND (reference sequence). V was pared by 3 bases and J by 3 bases, with 15 bases between. CDR3 length equals 15 residues. As originally analysed: Reference gene primer amplification yielded estimated nucleated cell counts. This table comes from immunoSEQ multiplex PCR, and its TCRdb copy is limited to in-frame clones, with some not included. V and J calls and clone size are as listed in that table; D and trimming were resolved from the DNA. The data hold under 200,000 clones, with about 87% observed a single time. The sequence was obtained from a woman aged 60 to 75 who had recovered from COVID-19. This chain uses TRBV19 with TRBJ2-7; no clear D gene. Material: peripheral blood. The CDR3 sequence: CASSISSGLLYEQYF. DNA for the CDR3: TGTGCCAGTAGTATCTCAAGTGGGCTCCTCTACGAGCAGTACTTC.